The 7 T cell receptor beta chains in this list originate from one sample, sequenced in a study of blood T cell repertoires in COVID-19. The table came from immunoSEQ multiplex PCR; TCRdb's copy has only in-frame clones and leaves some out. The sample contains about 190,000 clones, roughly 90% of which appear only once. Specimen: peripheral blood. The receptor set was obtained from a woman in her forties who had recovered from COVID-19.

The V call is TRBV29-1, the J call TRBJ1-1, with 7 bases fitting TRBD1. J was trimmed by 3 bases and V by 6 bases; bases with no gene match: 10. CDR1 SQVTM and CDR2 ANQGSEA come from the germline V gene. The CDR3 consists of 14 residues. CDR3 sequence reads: CSVRHRGLDTEAFF. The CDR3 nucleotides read TGCAGCGTAAGACACAGGGGTCTTGACACTGAAGCTTTCTTT.

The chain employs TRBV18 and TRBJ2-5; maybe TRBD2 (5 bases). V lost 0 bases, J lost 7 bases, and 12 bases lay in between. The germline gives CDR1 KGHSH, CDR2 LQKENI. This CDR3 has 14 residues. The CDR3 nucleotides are TGTGCCAGCTCACCACCGAATACGGAGGTGACCCAGTACTTC. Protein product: CASSPPNTEVTQYF.

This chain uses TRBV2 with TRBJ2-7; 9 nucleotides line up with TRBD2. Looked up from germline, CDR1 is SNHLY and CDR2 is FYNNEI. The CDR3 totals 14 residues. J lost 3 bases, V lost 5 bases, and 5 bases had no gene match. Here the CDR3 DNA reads TGTGCCAGCAGTTTAGCGGGAGCCAGCTACGAGCAGTACTTC. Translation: CASSLAGASYEQYF.

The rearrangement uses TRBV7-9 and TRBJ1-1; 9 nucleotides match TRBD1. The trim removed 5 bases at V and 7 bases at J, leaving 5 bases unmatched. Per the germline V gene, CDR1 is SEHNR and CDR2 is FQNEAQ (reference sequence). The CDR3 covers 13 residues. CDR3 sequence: CASSVQGAFEAFF. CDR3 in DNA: TGTGCCAGCAGCGTACAGGGGGCTTTTGAAGCTTTCTTT.

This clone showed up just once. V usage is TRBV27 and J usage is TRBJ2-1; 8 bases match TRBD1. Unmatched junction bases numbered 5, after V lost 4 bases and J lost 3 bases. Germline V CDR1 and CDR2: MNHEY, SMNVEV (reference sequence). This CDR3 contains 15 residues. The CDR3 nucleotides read TGTGCCAGCAGTTCCGGACAGGGACTCTACAATGAGCAGTTCTTC. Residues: CASSSGQGLYNEQFF.

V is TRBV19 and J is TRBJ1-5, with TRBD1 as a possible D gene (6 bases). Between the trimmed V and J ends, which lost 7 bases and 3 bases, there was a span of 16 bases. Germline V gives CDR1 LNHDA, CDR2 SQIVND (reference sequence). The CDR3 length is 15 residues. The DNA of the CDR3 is TGTGCCAGTACGACAGGAGATCAGAACAATCAGCCCCAGCATTTT. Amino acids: CASTTGDQNNQPQHF.

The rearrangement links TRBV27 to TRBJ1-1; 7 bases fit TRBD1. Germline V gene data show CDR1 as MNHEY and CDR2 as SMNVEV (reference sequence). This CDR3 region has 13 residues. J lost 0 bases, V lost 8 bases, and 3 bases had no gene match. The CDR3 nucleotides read TGTGCCAGCCACAGGGGTCTGAACACTGAAGCTTTCTTT. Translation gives CASHRGLNTEAFF.